This T cell receptor (beta chain) was sequenced for a study of Graves' ophthalmopathy and Graves' hyperthyroidism. The sequenced template was RNA, covering the TCR beta CDR3 region. The workflow started with a first-round RT-PCR run with HTBI primers and then moved on to a second-round multiplex PCR. TCRdb fed the multiplex PCR reads into MiXCR, producing one record per CDR3 protein. The table has about 1.2 million distinct CDR3 sequences, about 36% seen once. In germline, CDR1 is SNHLY, CDR2 FYNNEI. The CDR3 has 17 residues. Trimming removed 4 bases at V and 0 bases at J, with 13 bases between. The chain combines TRBV2 with TRBJ2-6; perhaps TRBD1 as D (7 bases). Sequenced material: peripheral blood or thyroid tissue (not recorded which). This receptor was obtained from an adult man with Graves' hyperthyroidism. The CDR3 DNA sequence: TGTGCCAGCAGTGTCAGGGGGGCCGACTCTGGGGCCAACGTCCTGACTTTC. It yields the protein CASSVRGADSGANVLTF.